Listed here are 29 T cell receptor beta chains from one sample, sequenced in a study of cytomegalovirus exposure and HLA in healthy donors (TCRdb year 2017). Library preparation used the immunoSEQ multiplex PCR assay. For the multiplex PCR, a mixture combining 60 forward primers for TCR Vbeta segments and 13 reverse primers for TCR Jbeta segments was used. As stored in TCRdb, this immuneACCESS dataset retains in-frame rearrangements with V and J assigned. A fraction of the clones does not appear; measured against another copy, unresolved V genes explain less than half of the discrepancy, and the remainder lacks a known reason. The table for this sample lists approximately 160,000 clones; 75% to 80% of them were counted only once. The ten largest clones take up 2.6% of the sample. What was sequenced was PBMCs. The receptor source for this set is a woman between 40 and 55 years old in good health and CMV-seropositive.

This chain links TRBV30 with TRBJ2-3, with D possibly being TRBD2 (7 bases). Trimming removed 5 bases at V and 2 bases at J, with 17 bases between. The CDR3 length is 15 residues. Germline V CDR1 and CDR2: GTSNPN, SVGIG (reference sequence). The CDR3 spells CAWGEGAGATDTQYF. The CDR3 DNA is TGTGCCTGGGGGGAAGGGGCGGGGGCCACAGATACGCAGTATTTT.

This clone was seen only a few times. The rearrangement uses TRBV6-6 and TRBJ1-1; a possible D gene is TRBD1 (6 bases). The germline V and J ends were trimmed by 7 bases and 2 bases, with 14 bases remaining between them. There are 14 residues in the CDR3. Germline CDR1 is MNHNY and CDR2 is SVGAGI (reference sequence). In DNA, the CDR3 is TGTGCCAGCAACCCACAGGGACAAAACACTGAAGCTTTCTTT. Protein sequence: CASNPQGQNTEAFF.

The genes are TRBV5-1 and TRBJ1-4; D uncertain. The V gene's germline CDR1 is SGHRS and CDR2 YFSETQ. The V end lost 2 bases, the J end lost 0 bases, and 5 bases lay between the germline ends. CDR3 length equals 14 residues. CDR3 sequence: CASSLLATNEKLFF. In DNA, the CDR3 is TGCGCCAGCAGCTTACTAGCAACTAATGAAAAACTGTTTTTT.

The rearrangement uses TRBV6-1 and TRBJ2-7; 8 bases fit TRBD1. Germline-derived CDR1 and CDR2 are MNHNS and SASEGT. The CDR3 sequence is 14 residues long. Trimming took 5 bases from V and 0 from J; bases not matched to a gene: 3. CDR3 residues: CASSSDRGSYEQYF. The CDR3 region has the DNA TGTGCCAGCAGTTCCGACAGGGGCTCCTACGAGCAGTACTTC.

The rearrangement links TRBV30 to TRBJ1-5, with 9 positions matching TRBD1. Unmatched junction bases numbered 8, after V lost 3 bases and J lost 11 bases. This CDR3 is built from 13 residues. The germline gives CDR1 GTSNPN, CDR2 SVGIG (reference sequence). This CDR3 reads CAWSGQGRESQHF. The CDR3 DNA follows: TGTGCCTGGAGCGGACAGGGGCGTGAGTCCCAGCATTTT.

The rearrangement links TRBV20-1 to TRBJ2-3, with D unresolved. The V and J ends lost 6 bases and 2 bases respectively, with 6 bases between them. CDR3 length equals 11 residues. The V gene's germline CDR1 is DFQATT and CDR2 SNEGSKA (reference sequence). The CDR3 region has the DNA TGCAGTGCCCTAGTCACAGATACGCAGTATTTT. Translation: CSALVTDTQYF.

The rearrangement uses TRBV2 and TRBJ2-1, with TRBD1 matching 7 bases. Trimming removed 6 bases from V and 9 bases from J; junction bases left unmatched: 8. This CDR3 is built from 13 residues. The V gene's germline CDR1 is SNHLY and CDR2 FYNNEI. This chain's CDR3 is CASRQGSWGEQFF. The CDR3 DNA is TGTGCCAGCAGACAGGGGTCGTGGGGTGAGCAGTTCTTC.

The chain joins TRBV30 to TRBJ1-5; D possibly corresponds to TRBD1 (6 bases). V gave up 2 bases and J gave up 6 bases, with 14 bases separating them. The CDR3 consists of 14 residues. The germline V gene has CDR1 GTSNPN and CDR2 SVGIG (reference sequence). This CDR3 reads CAWSPPGGSQPQHF. DNA of the CDR3: TGTGCCTGGAGTCCGCCGGGGGGCAGTCAGCCCCAGCATTTT.

The chain is built from TRBV7-2 and TRBJ2-1; 12 bases are shared with TRBD2. CDR3 length: 15 residues. Germline-derived CDR1 and CDR2 are SGHTA and FQGNSA. The ends lost 5 bases at V and 7 bases at J; junction bases unmatched: 6. The CDR3 spells CASSTRLAGDNEQFF. CDR3 in DNA: TGTGCCAGCAGCACCAGACTAGCGGGGGATAATGAGCAGTTCTTC. The variable domain in full, completed from reference TRBV7-2 and TRBJ2-1, reads GAGVSQSPSNKVTEKGKDVELRCDPISGHTALYWYRQSLGQGLEFLIYFQGNSAPDKSGLPSDRFSAERTGGSVSTLTIQRTQQEDSAVYLCASSTRLAGDNEQFFGPGTRLTVL.

The rearrangement links TRBV4-3 to TRBJ2-3; 14 bases agree with TRBD2. The junction had 17 bases not matched to a gene; V was cut back by 4 bases and J by 11 bases. The CDR3 length is 18 residues. Germline-derived CDR1 and CDR2 are LGHNA and YSLEER. Here the CDR3 reads CASSLELGLAGAGGGQYF. As DNA, the CDR3 is TGCGCCAGCAGCCTCGAATTGGGACTAGCGGGGGCCGGGGGAGGGCAGTATTTT.

This rearrangement joins TRBV10-1 to TRBJ2-1; 9 bases map to TRBD2. V was clipped by 3 bases and J by 10 bases; unmatched bases: 10. Germline V CDR1 and CDR2: WNHNN, SYGVQD (reference sequence). There are 15 residues in the CDR3. CDR3 bases: TGCGCCAGCAGTGACTCGGCTAGCGGGATCCAGGAGCAGTTCTTC. This sequence encodes CASSDSASGIQEQFF.

J is TRBJ2-7 and V is TRBV9; 9 bases match TRBD1. Trimming removed 4 bases from V and 5 bases from J; junction bases left unmatched: 10. The germline gives CDR1 SGDLS, CDR2 YYNGEE. This CDR3 is built from 15 residues. CDR3 in amino acids: CASSPRRQGGHEQYF. DNA for the CDR3: TGTGCCAGCAGCCCGAGGAGACAGGGGGGCCACGAGCAGTACTTC.

This chain connects TRBV28 to TRBJ2-3, with 7 nucleotides matching TRBD2. Germline V gene lookup returns CDR1 MDHEN and CDR2 SYDVKM. V lost 3 bases to trimming and J lost 0 bases; unmatched junction nucleotides: 0. The length of the CDR3 is 14 residues. CDR3 sequence (DNA): TGTGCCAGCAGTTTCGGGGGGAGCACAGATACGCAGTATTTT. Residues: CASSFGGSTDTQYF.

The chain employs TRBV11-3 and TRBJ2-5; TRBD1 aligns across 10 bases. The CDR3 is made up of 15 amino acids. J lost 4 bases, V lost 1 base, and 3 bases had no gene match. CDR1 is SGHNT and CDR2 is YENEEA in the germline V gene. The CDR3 DNA is TGTGCCAGCAGCTTAGGGGACAGGGGATCAGAGACCCAGTACTTC. It yields the protein CASSLGDRGSETQYF.

V usage is TRBV12-5 and J usage is TRBJ1-2, with 7 bases fitting TRBD1. This CDR3 has 13 amino acids. V was pared by 6 bases and J by 4 bases, with 5 bases of the junction left unmatched. The V gene's germline CDR1 is LGHNT and CDR2 FRNRAP. CDR3 region: CASGLGTVYGYTF. The CDR3 DNA follows: TGTGCTAGTGGATTAGGGACAGTCTATGGCTACACCTTC.

The chain uses TRBV18 and TRBJ2-5; the match to TRBD1 covers 9 bases. Germline assignment: CDR1 KGHSH and CDR2 LQKENI. The CDR3 sequence is 14 residues long. The ends lost 5 bases at V and 2 bases at J; junction bases unmatched: 3. The CDR3 region is CASSADRGQETQYF. The CDR3 DNA sequence: TGTGCCAGCTCAGCGGACAGGGGACAAGAGACCCAGTACTTC.

The V and J genes are TRBV2 and TRBJ1-6; D remains ambiguous. Germline CDR1 reads SNHLY; CDR2 reads FYNNEI. Deletions cut 1 base from V and 7 bases from J, with 11 bases between. This CDR3 region has 15 residues. The DNA of the CDR3 is TGTGCCAGCAGTGAAGTCGGGGTCGGGAATTCACCCCTCCACTTT. Its protein is CASSEVGVGNSPLHF.

V is TRBV4-1 and J is TRBJ2-7; 9 positions agree with TRBD1. The CDR3 is 16 amino acids. CDR1 and CDR2 (germline): MGHRA, YSYEKL. J gave up 1 base and V 3 bases, and 7 bases lay outside the gene matches. As DNA, the CDR3 is TGCGCCAGCAGCCATGACGACAGGGGGGGTTCCTACGAGCAGTACTTC. Translating gives CASSHDDRGGSYEQYF.

The rearrangement joins TRBV28 to TRBJ1-4; 9 bases are shared with TRBD1. There are 16 residues in the CDR3. Trimming at V came to 7 bases and at J to 8 bases, leaving 14 bases not matched to a gene. From germline, CDR1 is MDHEN and CDR2 SYDVKM. The CDR3 loop is CASIPQSGTGWEKLFF. The CDR3 nucleotides are TGTGCCAGCATTCCGCAGTCCGGGACAGGGTGGGAAAAACTGTTTTTT.

The CDR3 sequence: CASSQLQGLGYYEQYF. DNA for the CDR3: TGTGCCAGCAGCCAATTACAGGGCTTAGGCTACTACGAGCAGTACTTC. The rearrangement links TRBV7-8 to TRBJ2-7; a weak D match, TRBD1 (6 bases). V dropped 5 bases and J dropped 3 bases, with 20 bases sitting between them. CDR1 is SGHVS and CDR2 is FQNEAQ in the germline V gene. There are 16 residues in the CDR3.

The chain joins TRBV7-2 to TRBJ1-1; 8 bases are shared with TRBD1. CDR3 length: 15 amino acids. The germline CDR1 and CDR2 sequences are SGHTA and FQGNSA. J gave up 5 bases and V 5 bases, and 10 bases lay outside the gene matches. The CDR3: CASSRDRGSGTEAFF. CDR3 coding DNA: TGTGCCAGCAGCCGCGACAGGGGATCAGGGACTGAAGCTTTCTTT.

The rearrangement links TRBV19 to TRBJ1-1; 12 nucleotides agree with TRBD1. Losses at the gene ends were 3 bases for V and 1 base for J; bases not matched to a gene: 6. This CDR3 comprises 17 residues. Per germline, CDR1 LNHDA and CDR2 SQIVND (reference sequence). The CDR3 DNA follows: TGTGCCAGTAGTATCCCGGGACAGGGGGCCCGGAACACTGAAGCTTTCTTT. Amino acids: CASSIPGQGARNTEAFF.

V usage is TRBV19 and J usage is TRBJ1-1; D may be TRBD1 (5 bases). This CDR3 has 13 residues. Trimming cost V 8 bases and J 0 bases, with 10 bases left between them. Germline V gene lookup returns CDR1 LNHDA and CDR2 SQIVND (reference sequence). In DNA form, the CDR3 reads TGTGCCAGTCGGGACTTCATGAACACTGAAGCTTTCTTT. It yields the protein CASRDFMNTEAFF.

This chain joins TRBV10-2 and TRBJ2-7; 8 nucleotides line up with TRBD2. The CDR3 runs 15 residues. V shed 3 bases and J 4 bases; nucleotides not matched to a gene: 8. Germline CDR1 reads WSHSY; CDR2 reads SAAADI. The CDR3 region is CASSEIAGQSYEQYF. As DNA, the CDR3 is TGCGCCAGCAGTGAAATAGCGGGACAATCATACGAGCAGTACTTC.

This clone was seen just once. V gene TRBV7-2 combines with J gene TRBJ2-3, with TRBD1 as a possible D gene (5 bases). The CDR3 extends over 16 amino acids. The V and J ends lost 7 bases and 2 bases respectively, with 19 bases between them. Germline assignment: CDR1 SGHTA and CDR2 FQGNSA. The DNA for the CDR3 is TGTGCCAGCACTTTTCGCTCGAAGGGGTACACAGATACGCAGTATTTT. Amino acids: CASTFRSKGYTDTQYF.

The chain recombines TRBV6-5 with TRBJ2-7; 7 bases align to TRBD2. The trim removed 2 bases at V and 2 bases at J, leaving 3 bases unmatched. Germline V CDR1 and CDR2: MNHEY, SVGAGI. This CDR3 is built from 14 residues. CDR3 sequence (DNA): TGTGCCAGCAGTTACGGTAGCGGGCCCTACGAGCAGTACTTC. This translates into CASSYGSGPYEQYF.

This clone has more than one count but fewer than ten. The rearrangement links TRBV19 to TRBJ2-3; the match to TRBD2 covers 8 bases. Germline V lookup: CDR1 LNHDA, CDR2 SQIVND (reference sequence). V lost 0 bases, J lost 3 bases, and 5 bases stayed unmatched. The CDR3 is made up of 16 amino acids. The CDR3 reads CASSIDGSGGTDTQYF. The CDR3 region has the DNA TGTGCCAGTAGTATAGATGGGAGCGGGGGAACAGATACGCAGTATTTT. Looking up the rest from reference TRBV19 and TRBJ2-3 gives the full variable domain: DGGITQSPKYLFRKEGQNVTLSCEQNLNHDAMYWYRQDPGQGLRLIYYSQIVNDFQKGDIAEGYSVSREKKESFPLTVTSAQKNPTAFYLCASSIDGSGGTDTQYFGPGTRLTVL.

CDR3 amino acids: CASSLRLAGGGEETQYF. The CDR3 nucleotides are TGTGCCAGCAGCTTAAGACTAGCGGGAGGTGGGGAAGAGACCCAGTACTTC. This chain uses TRBV13 with TRBJ2-5, with 13 bases lining up with TRBD2. The CDR3 is 17 residues long. Losses at the gene ends were 2 bases for V and 3 bases for J; bases not matched to a gene: 6. The germline CDR1 and CDR2 sequences are PRHDT and FYEKMQ (reference sequence).

The chain is built from TRBV12-2 and TRBJ1-2; the table calls TRBD1, which could not be checked here. TRBV12-2 counts as a pseudogene. The CDR3 spans 14 residues. The CDR3, as DNA: TGTGCAAGTCGCTGCCAGGGTACGCCGATCGGCTACACCTTC. This sequence encodes CASRCQGTPIGYTF.